This T cell receptor beta chain stems from a study of CD8 T cells in ankylosing spondylitis. The study, taken as a whole, reports: Typical of ankylosing spondylitis blood, it appeared, was a TCR beta motif of several highly homologous variants. Those disease-linked clones were CD8+; they were also relatively rare in peripheral blood. In ankylosing spondylitis patients, matched synovial fluid reportedly showed significant enrichment of disease-linked clones. Earlier authors reported some of these motif variants in reactive arthritis synovial fluid and blood.

Preparation of TCR beta libraries was done by quantitative 5'-RACE with molecular barcodes. TCRdb passed the 5' RACE reads through MiXCR, listing each CDR3 protein once. The data show 100,000 to 150,000 distinct CDR3 sequences, with about a sixth seen just once and 33% held by the top ten. V lost 3 bases and J 1 base, leaving 14 bases between the germline ends. From germline, CDR1 is SGHDN and CDR2 FVKESK. This CDR3 is 16 amino acids long. This clonotype was recorded a few times. As yet, its antigen is unknown. The material sequenced was blood, either unsorted or a sorted T cell fraction (not recorded which). This clonotype was sampled from a male donor with ankylosing spondylitis. This sequence joins TRBV14 and TRBJ2-3; D not certain. CDR3 amino acids: CASSHGNSYRTDTQYF. CDR3 bases: TGTGCCAGCAGCCATGGGAACTCGTACCGCACAGATACGCAGTATTTT.